These 32 T cell receptor beta chains were all obtained from the same sample, sequenced in a study of cytomegalovirus exposure and HLA in healthy donors. PCR involved 60 Vbeta and 13 Jbeta primers. Generated by immunoSEQ multiplex PCR, the TCRdb table keeps only in-frame clones and is missing some. The data contain about 150,000 clones, around 75% of them singletons. Sequences were obtained from PBMCs. Receptor source: a woman aged 40 to 55 in good health and CMV-seronegative.

This clone was recorded once. V gene TRBV28 combines with J gene TRBJ1-1; 8 positions match TRBD1. V gave up 7 bases and J gave up 0 bases; unmatched junction bases: 10. Germline V lookup: CDR1 MDHEN, CDR2 SYDVKM. The CDR3 runs to 16 residues. CDR3 sequence: CASNGQGGSMNTEAFF. The DNA of the CDR3 is TGTGCCAGCAACGGACAGGGAGGGTCCATGAACACTGAAGCTTTCTTT.

V is TRBV30 and J is TRBJ1-3, with a possible D match to TRBD1 (5 bases). In germline, CDR1 is GTSNPN, CDR2 SVGIG (reference sequence). Trimming took 0 bases from V and 0 from J, leaving 9 bases between them. CDR3 length: 15 residues. In DNA, the CDR3 is TGTGCCTGGAGTGTGTACAGGAGCTCTGGAAACACCATATATTTT. It encodes CAWSVYRSSGNTIYF.

This rearrangement joins TRBV27 to TRBJ2-7; 10 nucleotides align to TRBD2. The CDR3 totals 14 residues. Per the germline V gene, CDR1 is MNHEY and CDR2 is SMNVEV (reference sequence). The J segment lost 7 bases and the V segment lost 3 bases, leaving 6 bases of the junction unmatched. CDR3 DNA: TGTGCCAGCAGTTTCAGCGGGGGGGCGAGGGAGCAGTACTTC. Translating it yields CASSFSGGAREQYF.

The chain has TRBV6-4 and TRBJ2-7; D uncertain. V lost 4 bases and J lost 4, with 11 bases in between. This CDR3 has 13 amino acids. Germline V gene lookup returns CDR1 MRHNA and CDR2 SNTAGT. Written as DNA, the CDR3 is TGTGCCAGCAGTGGCGGTGTGACGTACGAGCAGTACTTC. Translation gives CASSGGVTYEQYF.

This chain uses TRBV7-7 with TRBJ2-1; TRBD2 is a possible D gene (6 bases). The ends were cut back, 3 bases at V and 2 bases at J, with 17 bases in the middle. From germline, CDR1 is SSHAT and CDR2 FNYEAQ (reference sequence). The CDR3 has 17 amino acids. The CDR3 DNA sequence: TGTGCCAGCAGCTTTCGGGGGACCGAGACTCCCTACAATGAGCAGTTCTTC. Its protein is CASSFRGTETPYNEQFF.

The chain joins TRBV6-5 to TRBJ2-1; 8 nucleotides agree with TRBD2. The CDR3 contains 15 residues. Per the germline V gene, CDR1 is MNHEY and CDR2 is SVGAGI. The V gene end was trimmed by 7 bases and the J gene end by 0 bases; junction bases not matched to a gene: 5. CDR3 loop: CASMALAGSYNEQFF. CDR3 DNA: TGTGCCAGCATGGCCCTAGCGGGCTCCTACAATGAGCAGTTCTTC.

This chain joins TRBV6-1 and TRBJ2-4; 11 bases fit TRBD2. CDR1 is MNHNS, CDR2 SASEGT, per germline. V lost 3 bases, J lost 8 bases, and 12 bases stayed unmatched. The CDR3 has 17 residues. CDR3 sequence reads: CASSDTGTSGWKDIQYF. Here the CDR3 DNA reads TGTGCCAGCAGTGACACCGGGACTAGCGGTTGGAAGGACATTCAGTACTTC.

This clone has a single count. The chain recombines TRBV7-9 with TRBJ1-6; tentatively, D is TRBD1 (6 bases). There are 17 residues in the CDR3. The V gene's germline CDR1 is SEHNR and CDR2 FQNEAQ (reference sequence). Deletions cut 5 bases from V and 7 bases from J, with 21 bases between. Here the CDR3 reads CASSPPPQGISNSPLHF. CDR3 nucleotides: TGTGCCAGCAGCCCCCCCCCGCAGGGGATTTCCAATTCACCCCTCCACTTT. Drawing the rest from reference TRBV7-9 and TRBJ1-6, the complete variable domain is DTGVSQNPRHKITKRGQNVTFRCDPISEHNRLYWYRQTLGQGPEFLTYFQNEAQLEKSRLLSDRFSAERPKGSFSTLEIQRTEQGDSAMYLCASSPPPQGISNSPLHFGNGTRLTVT.

The CDR3 region has the DNA TGCGCCAGCAGCGCGTGGTCGGGGGAGGTGGGTACGCAGTATTTT. Protein product: CASSAWSGEVGTQYF. This chain uses TRBV5-1 with TRBJ2-3, with D perhaps TRBD2 (6 bases). Germline CDR1 SGHRS, CDR2 YFSETQ. The germline V and J ends were trimmed by 4 bases and 8 bases, with 20 bases remaining between them. The CDR3 spans 15 residues. The whole variable domain, filled in from reference TRBV5-1 and TRBJ2-3, reads KAGVTQTPRYLIKTRGQQVTLSCSPISGHRSVSWYQQTPGQGLQFLFEYFSETQRNKGNFPGRFSGRQFSNSRSEMNVSTLELGDSALYLCASSAWSGEVGTQYFGPGTRLTVL.

The chain is built from TRBV6-5 and TRBJ1-5; D may be TRBD1 (5 bases). The V gene lost 6 bases and the J gene lost 1 base, with 13 bases spanning the gap. This CDR3 is 15 amino acids long. Germline V gene lookup returns CDR1 MNHEY and CDR2 SVGAGI. The DNA for the CDR3 is TGTGCCAGCAGCTTGACAGTAAGAAGCAATCAGCCCCAGCATTTT. Translated: CASSLTVRSNQPQHF.

In this sample, this clone turned up a few times. This chain joins TRBV5-6 and TRBJ2-3; tentatively, D is TRBD2 (6 bases). V dropped 2 bases and J dropped 0 bases, with 13 bases sitting between them. The CDR3 sequence is 16 residues long. Per germline, CDR1 SGHDT and CDR2 YYEEEE. The CDR3, as DNA: TGTGCCAGCAGCTTTTGGCGGGAACCTAGCACAGATACGCAGTATTTT. Translation gives CASSFWREPSTDTQYF.

This clone was seen more than once but under ten times. The V call is TRBV10-3, the J call TRBJ1-1, with D unclear. The CDR3 is 12 amino acids. Trimming stripped 10 bases from V and 1 base from J, with 10 bases between. Germline loops: CDR1 ENHRY, CDR2 SYGVKD. CDR3 bases: TGTGCCACAAAGCCGGGGAACACTGAAGCTTTCTTT. It translates to CATKPGNTEAFF.

This sequence joins TRBV29-1 and TRBJ1-1; weak D call: TRBD1 (5 bases). The germline V gene has CDR1 SQVTM and CDR2 ANQGSEA. Trimming stripped 8 bases from V and 0 bases from J, with 19 bases between. This CDR3 region has 15 residues. Written as DNA, the CDR3 is TGCAGCATTTCGCAGGGTACGGGCATGAACACTGAAGCTTTCTTT. The encoded protein is CSISQGTGMNTEAFF.

The rearrangement joins TRBV5-1 to TRBJ2-2; 8 bases agree with TRBD1. Germline trimming cut 6 bases from V and 2 bases from J; bases unmatched to any gene: 9. CDR1 is SGHRS and CDR2 is YFSETQ in the germline V gene. This CDR3 comprises 16 residues. CDR3 sequence: CASTWRTGSNTGELFF. CDR3 sequence (DNA): TGCGCCAGCACCTGGAGGACAGGGTCTAACACCGGGGAGCTGTTTTTT.

The CDR3 is CASSLRTARSYEQYF. The CDR3 nucleotides read TGTGCCAGCAGTTTACGGACAGCGAGGTCCTACGAGCAGTACTTC. The gene calls are TRBV27 and TRBJ2-7; D is possibly TRBD1 (6 bases). Germline V gene sequence: CDR1 MNHEY, CDR2 SMNVEV (reference sequence). The CDR3 has 15 amino acids. Trimming removed 2 bases at V and 1 base at J, with 12 bases between.

This sequence joins TRBV30 and TRBJ2-2, with TRBD1 matching over 12 bases. CDR1 is GTSNPN, CDR2 SVGIG, per germline (reference sequence). The V and J ends lost 3 bases and 1 base, in that order; junction bases with no gene match: 12. This CDR3 comprises 19 residues. The CDR3, as DNA: TGTGCCTGGAGCCACACGGGACAGGGGGCGCGGGGGAACACCGGGGAGCTGTTTTTT. It yields the protein CAWSHTGQGARGNTGELFF. The whole variable domain, remainder taken from reference TRBV30 and TRBJ2-2, is SQTIHQWPATLVQPVGSPLSLECTVEGTSNPNLYWYRQAAGRGLQLLFYSVGIGQISSEVPQNLSASRPQDRQFILSSKKLLLSDSGFYLCAWSHTGQGARGNTGELFFGEGSRLTVL.

This clone was detected a few times. This chain's CDR3 is CASRTGMNTEAFF. DNA for the CDR3: TGTGCCAGCAGAACAGGGATGAACACTGAAGCTTTCTTT. V and J are TRBV7-9 and TRBJ1-1; maybe TRBD1 (6 bases). The germline V gene encodes CDR1 SEHNR and CDR2 FQNEAQ (reference sequence). The V and J ends lost 6 bases and 0 bases respectively, with 8 bases between them. The CDR3 loop spans 13 amino acids.

This chain uses TRBV11-2 with TRBJ1-5, with D perhaps matching TRBD1 (6 bases). This CDR3 has 16 amino acids. Germline V gene lookup returns CDR1 SGHAT and CDR2 FQNNGV. V gave up 2 bases and J gave up 2 bases, with 13 bases separating them. The CDR3, as DNA: TGTGCCAGCAGCTTAAATGCTGGGGGCGGCAATCAGCCCCAGCATTTT. It yields the protein CASSLNAGGGNQPQHF. The full variable domain, completed using reference TRBV11-2 and TRBJ1-5, is EAGVAQSPRYKIIEKRQSVAFWCNPISGHATLYWYQQILGQGPKLLIQFQNNGVVDDSQLPKDRFSAERLKGVDSTLKIQPAKLEDSAVYLCASSLNAGGGNQPQHFGDGTRLSIL.

V gene TRBV19 combines with J gene TRBJ1-2, with D possibly being TRBD1 (5 bases). Germline V lookup: CDR1 LNHDA, CDR2 SQIVND (reference sequence). The V gene lost 9 bases and the J gene lost 4 bases, with 21 bases spanning the gap. The CDR3 is made up of 15 amino acids. CDR3: CASLLDNQGLYGYTF. CDR3 DNA sequence: TGTGCCAGCTTGTTGGACAACCAAGGCCTCTATGGCTACACCTTC.

The chain is built from TRBV10-2 and TRBJ1-5; 9 bases agree with TRBD1. This CDR3 comprises 14 residues. Germline CDR1 is WSHSY and CDR2 is SAAADI. V was pared by 3 bases and J by 6 bases, with 3 bases of the junction left unmatched. The CDR3 spells CASSEQGAAQPQHF. The CDR3 coding sequence is TGCGCCAGCAGTGAACAGGGGGCGGCTCAGCCCCAGCATTTT.

The chain recombines TRBV7-8 with TRBJ2-3; D not resolved. With 5 bases removed from V and 9 bases from J, the gap between germline ends came to 15 bases. The CDR3 has 13 residues. Per the germline V gene, CDR1 is SGHVS and CDR2 is FQNEAQ. The CDR3 nucleotides read TGTGCCAGCAGCCAGACACAGTTTGGGACGCAGTATTTT. Translation: CASSQTQFGTQYF.

The V and J genes are TRBV7-7 and TRBJ2-5; maybe TRBD2 (7 bases). Trimming removed 5 bases from V and 5 bases from J, with 24 bases in between. The CDR3 runs 17 residues. Germline V gene lookup returns CDR1 SSHAT and CDR2 FNYEAQ (reference sequence). The CDR3 bases are TGTGCCAGCAGCCCCCTATCTGGGGGGGCGCGTGGGGAGACCCAGTACTTC. Translating it yields CASSPLSGGARGETQYF.

CDR3 protein: CASLNWDRVNYGYTF. In nucleotides, the CDR3 is TGTGCCAGCCTGAATTGGGACAGGGTGAACTATGGCTACACCTTC. The chain combines TRBV6-1 with TRBJ1-2, with 9 bases that match TRBD1. After removal of 8 bases from V and 2 bases from J, the junction contained 9 bases not matched to a gene. The CDR3 has 15 residues. CDR1 and CDR2 (germline): MNHNS, SASEGT.

Notes on this clone: At one end, the junction sequence differs from germline, possibly due to a read error. The chain has TRBV7-9 and TRBJ1-1; TRBD1 is a possible D gene (6 bases). Germline CDR1 is SEHNR and CDR2 is FQNEAQ (reference sequence). CDR3 length equals 14 residues. The chain's CDR3 is CSSSWGLGGTEAFF. CDR3 bases: TGTTCCAGCAGCTGGGGCCTAGGGGGAACTGAAGCTTTCTTT.

The chain is built from TRBV5-1 and TRBJ2-6; no clear D gene. The CDR3 is made up of 15 amino acids. Germline values: CDR1 SGHRS, CDR2 YFSETQ. With 0 bases removed from V and 3 bases from J, the gap between germline ends came to 7 bases. CDR3 region: CASSLAPGGANVLTF. DNA of the CDR3: TGCGCCAGCAGCTTGGCCCCGGGTGGGGCCAACGTCCTGACTTTC.

This clone was detected a few times. The chain employs TRBV5-4 and TRBJ2-5; 11 bases match TRBD2. CDR3 length: 16 amino acids. Germline lookup yields CDR1 SGHNT and CDR2 YYREEE (reference sequence). Trimming at V came to 0 bases and at J to 2 bases, leaving 3 bases not matched to a gene. CDR3 protein: CASSLGRLAGQETQYF. CDR3 in DNA: TGTGCCAGCAGCTTGGGGCGACTAGCGGGGCAAGAGACCCAGTACTTC.

This clone was seen only a few times. The chain has TRBV27 and TRBJ1-2, with unresolved D. V was shortened by 3 bases and J by 8 bases, with 22 bases between the two germline ends. The CDR3 totals 16 residues. Germline CDR1 and CDR2: MNHEY and SMNVEV (reference sequence). The CDR3 reads CASSFHRGPTLRGYTF. CDR3 DNA: TGTGCCAGCAGTTTTCACCGCGGCCCTACCCTTAGAGGCTACACCTTC.

The J gene is TRBJ1-5, the V gene TRBV19; D ambiguous. CDR1 and CDR2 (germline): LNHDA, SQIVND (reference sequence). The V gene lost 3 bases and the J gene lost 7 bases, with 13 bases spanning the gap. CDR3 size: 14 residues. The DNA of the CDR3 is TGTGCCAGTAGTATTGAACTCTTGAGACAGCCCCAGCATTTT. It encodes CASSIELLRQPQHF.

This rearrangement joins TRBV29-1 to TRBJ2-2; tentatively, D is TRBD1 (6 bases). The CDR3 covers 14 residues. CDR1 and CDR2 (germline): SQVTM, ANQGSEA. Trimming pared 3 bases from V and 0 bases from J, leaving 8 bases between. Here the CDR3 reads CSVDGQSNTGELFF. The CDR3 nucleotides are TGCAGCGTTGATGGACAGTCGAACACCGGGGAGCTGTTTTTT.

This chain uses TRBV5-5 with TRBJ2-7; TRBD1 matches 7 bases. This CDR3 has 17 residues. The junction had 13 bases not matched to a gene; V was cut back by 2 bases and J by 2 bases. The germline V gene has CDR1 SGHKS and CDR2 YYEKEE (reference sequence). CDR3 region: CASSFSLDRWSPYEQYF. CDR3 DNA sequence: TGTGCCAGCAGCTTCTCACTGGACAGGTGGTCCCCCTACGAGCAGTACTTC.

This chain links TRBV5-1 with TRBJ1-1; D is unresolved. The CDR3 is 14 amino acids. With 0 bases removed from V and 2 bases from J, the gap between germline ends came to 8 bases. Germline values: CDR1 SGHRS, CDR2 YFSETQ. The CDR3 protein is CASSLGALNTEAFF. CDR3 sequence (DNA): TGCGCCAGCAGCTTGGGGGCTCTAAACACTGAAGCTTTCTTT.

This chain joins TRBV5-6 and TRBJ1-2; 7 nucleotides agree with TRBD1. CDR1 SGHDT and CDR2 YYEEEE come from the germline V gene. The CDR3 is made up of 11 amino acids. Trimming at V came to 5 bases and at J to 14 bases, leaving 9 bases not matched to a gene. DNA of the CDR3: TGTGCCAGCAGAAGGGACAGAGTAGAAACCTTC. Protein product: CASRRDRVETF.